This TCR beta chain is drawn from a study of T cell responses to AZD1222 COVID-19 vaccine. Generated by immunoSEQ multiplex PCR, the TCRdb table keeps only in-frame clones and is missing some. This sample has about 69,000 clones, with approximately 87% found just once. V lost 5 bases to trimming and J lost 9 bases; unmatched junction nucleotides: 10. Germline CDR1 reads LNHDA; CDR2 reads SQIVND (reference sequence). The CDR3 spans 14 residues. Sample: peripheral blood, taken 28 days after the second AZD1222 dose. The chain uses TRBV19 and TRBJ1-5, with 7 bases that match TRBD1. This receptor was identified in an adult who received the AZD1222 COVID-19 vaccine. The CDR3 coding sequence is TGTGCCAGTAGTTCCCCAGGGGGGGAATGGCCCCAGCATTTT. Its protein is CASSSPGGEWPQHF.